Presented here are 8 T cell receptor beta chains from one specimen sequenced in a study of blood T cell repertoires in COVID-19. The assay was immunoSEQ multiplex PCR, and TCRdb's table has in-frame clones only and misses some. This table holds fewer than 150,000 clones, approximately 90% found once. Sequencing was performed on peripheral blood. The receptors shown here come from a woman aged 80 or older with acute or convalescent COVID-19.

This clone was observed a handful of times. V gene TRBV7-2 combines with J gene TRBJ1-5; D is unresolved. Germline V CDR1 and CDR2: SGHTA, FQGNSA. V lost 5 bases and J 5 bases, leaving 10 bases between the germline ends. CDR3 size: 13 residues. The CDR3 loop is CASSIRSDQPQHF. The DNA for the CDR3 is TGTGCCAGCAGCATCAGGTCGGATCAGCCCCAGCATTTT.

J is TRBJ1-2 and V is TRBV25-1; tentative D call: TRBD1 (5 bases). Germline CDR1 and CDR2: MGHDK and SYGVNS. This CDR3 has 13 residues. V lost 8 bases and J lost 4, with 14 bases in between. In nucleotides, the CDR3 is TGTGCCAGCGTCACACCGGGGGGCTATGGCTACACCTTC. It is translated as CASVTPGGYGYTF.

This rearrangement joins TRBV5-1 to TRBJ1-2, with D tentatively TRBD1 (5 bases). V gave up 4 bases and J gave up 8 bases, with 18 bases separating them. Germline CDR1 SGHRS, CDR2 YFSETQ. CDR3 length equals 14 residues. The CDR3 sequence is CASSTGHLSIGYTF. The CDR3, as DNA: TGCGCCAGCAGCACCGGACACCTTTCGATCGGCTACACCTTC.

The V call is TRBV19, the J call TRBJ1-2; D gene unclear. This CDR3 spans 13 amino acids. V lost 3 bases to trimming and J lost 1 base, with 6 bases between them. CDR1 is LNHDA, CDR2 SQIVND, per germline (reference sequence). CDR3 in amino acids: CASSILYNYGYTF. The CDR3 DNA reads TGTGCCAGTAGTATTCTCTATAACTATGGCTACACCTTC.

This clone appeared a single time. The rearrangement uses TRBV5-1 and TRBJ2-5; the match to TRBD1 covers 8 bases. The CDR3 is made up of 15 amino acids. The germline CDR1 and CDR2 sequences are SGHRS and YFSETQ. V trimming: 1 base; J trimming: 4 bases; junction bases outside the gene matches: 6. CDR3 loop: CASSLLGTGRETQYF. The CDR3 nucleotides read TGCGCCAGCAGCTTGTTAGGGACAGGAAGAGAGACCCAGTACTTC.

The gene calls are TRBV6-2 or TRBV6-3 and TRBJ2-5, with TRBD2 identical over 7 bases. The CDR3 sequence is 15 residues long. Trimming removed 3 bases from V and 7 bases from J; junction bases left unmatched: 11. CDR1 and CDR2 from the germline V gene are MNHEY and SVGEGT. The CDR3 is CASSYGRGVLGTQYF. CDR3 DNA sequence: TGTGCCAGCAGTTATGGCCGGGGGGTCCTGGGGACCCAGTACTTC.

This sequence joins TRBV2 and TRBJ1-2, with a possible D match to TRBD1 (6 bases). Germline V gene data show CDR1 as SNHLY and CDR2 as FYNNEI. This CDR3 comprises 14 residues. Trimming left V 7 bases short and J 6 bases short, with 18 bases between. The chain's CDR3 is CASMVGKGENGYTF. The CDR3 bases are TGTGCCAGCATGGTGGGGAAGGGGGAGAATGGCTACACCTTC.

The chain carries TRBV3-1 (or the pseudogene TRBV3-2) and TRBJ2-1; D may be TRBD2 (6 bases). The CDR3 extends over 15 amino acids. Germline CDR1 LGHDT, CDR2 YNNKEL (reference sequence). The ends were cut back, 1 base at V and 5 bases at J, with 12 bases in the middle. The chain's CDR3 is CASSQGARLDNEQFF. DNA for the CDR3: TGTGCCAGCAGCCAAGGGGCACGACTAGACAATGAGCAGTTCTTC.